This TCR beta chain was identified in a study of blood T cell repertoires in COVID-19 (dated by TCRdb to the early 2020s). In the study overall: The collaborator samples originated in the United States, Italy and Spain and spanned the acute and convalescent phases of COVID-19. The prospective study material was composed of cDNA or gDNA derived from T cells, B-cell-depleted T cells, or PBMCs. The dataset comprised deeply sampled blood TCRbeta repertoires from subjects exposed to, actively infected with, or recovered from COVID-19. The repertoires were released in a freely available public database intended as a resource for research on the immune response to SARS-CoV-2. Samples came from the ongoing ImmuneRACE study (first 160 participants) plus 1,254 subjects from 6 global collaborators. Sample metadata almost always included a de-identified subject ID, COVID-19 status, age in years and sex. Where available, HLA class I and class II types were obtained from metadata supplied by the sample provider rather than from assay-based typing. General findings and caveats noted by the study authors: Clinical and demographic metadata were provided uncurated, with the amount varying by source and participant.

Cut back by 10 bases and 7 bases, the V and J ends lie 16 bases apart. CDR1 and CDR2 (MNHEY, SVGAGI) derive from the germline V gene. The CDR3 sequence holds 12 residues, the cysteine and phenylalanine included. The entry retains the CDR3 DNA only, 36 bases that are in frame from base 1. Note on this clone: Its antigen is unknown. No base quality values were provided; no much bigger clone lies one nucleotide off.

The immunoSEQ Assay, a bias-controlled multiplex PCR, was used to amplify TCRbeta CDR3 regions from genomic DNA. On the authors' methods: Nucleated cell counts per sample were estimated from amplification of reference gene primers within the assay. To quantify the absolute abundance of each unique TCRbeta CDR3 rearrangement, sequence reads were collapsed and filtered. For each sample, productive Simpson clonality was calculated as the square root of Simpson's diversity index over productive rearrangements. Entries here come from immuneACCESS through TCRdb and include only in-frame sequences with V and J called. Some clones fail to appear in such tables; in the studies checked, an unresolved V gene covers under half of the shortfall, and the cause of the remainder is unknown. D and trimming come from the DNA, and the V and J calls and clone size come from that table. The sample has under 150,000 clones on record, about four fifths of them singletons. Jointly, the top ten make up around 9.8% of the sample.

Collaborating institutions collected whole blood in K2EDTA tubes following their own protocols. For TCRbeta analysis, collaborators shipped samples as frozen whole blood, isolated PBMCs, or DNA extracted from either of those sample types. This sequence uses TRBV6-5 and TRBJ1-1; tentative D gene TRBD1, with 6 bases matching. The clonotype comes from a man aged 35 to 55 with active or convalescent COVID-19. The sequenced sample was peripheral blood. For the CDR3, the sequence is CATMIQGVEAFF. The nucleotides read TGTGCCACCATGATACAGGGCGTTGAAGCTTTCTTT.